The 32 T cell receptor beta chains in this list originate from one sample, sequenced in a study of vaccination and CD4 T cells after COVID-19. Treatment specified: approximately nine-day PBMC culture with coronavirus spike peptide pools or control peptides (ViraFEST assay). Sequenced with the Oncomine TCR Beta short-read assay was DNA taken from cultured CD4+ T cells. TCRdb re-called the PCR reads through MiXCR, storing one row per CDR3 protein. The table has some 15,000 distinct CDR3 sequences, about 55% seen once; the top ten hold around 4.5%. The antigens of these receptors remain unknown. Sequenced here: CD4+ T cells from blood, cultured in vitro, sampled before SARS-CoV-2 vaccination. All receptors derive from a human donor who had recovered from COVID-19.

This clonotype came up once. The chain links TRBV20-1 to TRBJ1-2; 10 nucleotides align to TRBD1. The CDR3 totals 13 residues. CDR1 and CDR2 from the germline V gene are DFQATT and SNEGSKA (reference sequence). V lost 6 bases, J lost 5 bases, and 6 bases stayed unmatched. CDR3 sequence reads: CSARPGQGYGYTF. The CDR3 bases are TGCAGTGCGAGGCCGGGACAGGGGTATGGCTACACCTTC.

This clonotype turned up a few times. This chain connects TRBV24-1 to TRBJ2-3, with TRBD2 matching over 8 bases. The CDR3 sequence is 20 residues long. V shed 2 bases, J shed 0 bases, and the junction held 15 bases outside the gene matches. Germline loops: CDR1 KGHDR, CDR2 SFDVKD. The CDR3 region has the DNA TGTGCCACCAGTGATTCAATCGGGGGGAGCGGGGGCTCTAGCACAGATACGCAGTATTTT. Protein product: CATSDSIGGSGGSSTDTQYF.

The chain carries TRBV7-9 and TRBJ2-3; D is ambiguous. The V and J ends lost 6 bases and 4 bases respectively, with 8 bases between them. The CDR3 length is 12 residues. Looked up from germline, CDR1 is SEHNR and CDR2 is FQNEAQ (reference sequence). In nucleotides, the CDR3 is TGTGCCAGCAGTTTAAACGCAGATACGCAGTATTTT. It encodes CASSLNADTQYF.

The sample holds a few counts of this clonotype. The rearrangement joins TRBV19 to TRBJ1-1; unclear D gene. CDR1 LNHDA and CDR2 SQIVND come from the germline V gene (reference sequence). V was trimmed by 5 bases and J by 4 bases, leaving 11 bases between them. The CDR3 consists of 13 residues. The CDR3 loop is CASSFQKVTEAFF. The CDR3 nucleotides read TGTGCCAGTAGTTTTCAGAAAGTCACTGAAGCTTTCTTT.

This clonotype turned up a few times. The J gene is TRBJ1-1, the V gene TRBV20-1, with unresolved D. The CDR3 runs 15 residues. V was clipped by 0 bases and J by 3 bases, with 14 bases between them. The germline CDR1 and CDR2 sequences are DFQATT and SNEGSKA (reference sequence). The CDR3 region is CSAREGRGPDTEAFF. CDR3 in DNA: TGCAGTGCTAGAGAGGGTAGAGGTCCGGACACTGAAGCTTTCTTT.

This clonotype has just a few counts. The V and J genes are TRBV20-1 and TRBJ1-2; D possibly corresponds to TRBD1 (5 bases). Trimming shortened V by 0 bases and J by 4 bases, and 9 bases separated the two germline ends. Germline CDR1 reads DFQATT; CDR2 reads SNEGSKA (reference sequence). The CDR3 sequence is 13 residues long. CDR3 nucleotide sequence: TGCAGTGCTAGAGAGGGAGGGGCCTATGGCTACACCTTC. It is translated as CSAREGGAYGYTF.

This clonotype has more than one count but fewer than ten. The J gene is TRBJ1-5, the V gene TRBV28, with no clear D. This CDR3 comprises 15 residues. Between the trimmed V and J ends, which lost 2 bases and 0 bases, there was a span of 8 bases. CDR1 is MDHEN, CDR2 SYDVKM, per germline. CDR3 DNA: TGTGCCAGCAGTTTAAGGTCAGATAGCAATCAGCCCCAGCATTTT. It is translated as CASSLRSDSNQPQHF.

The rearrangement links TRBV19 to TRBJ2-7; TRBD2 matches 9 bases. Germline trimming cut 3 bases from V and 3 bases from J; bases unmatched to any gene: 9. Germline V CDR1 and CDR2: LNHDA, SQIVND (reference sequence). This CDR3 has 16 residues. The CDR3 region is CASSIGVAGVNYEQYF. The CDR3 DNA follows: TGTGCCAGTAGTATTGGGGTAGCGGGGGTTAACTACGAGCAGTACTTC. Looking up the rest from reference TRBV19 and TRBJ2-7 gives the full variable domain: DGGITQSPKYLFRKEGQNVTLSCEQNLNHDAMYWYRQDPGQGLRLIYYSQIVNDFQKGDIAEGYSVSREKKESFPLTVTSAQKNPTAFYLCASSIGVAGVNYEQYFGPGTRLTVT.

This clonotype was counted a single time. The genes are TRBV5-4 and TRBJ2-5; D may be TRBD1 (5 bases). Per the germline V gene, CDR1 is SGHNT and CDR2 is YYREEE (reference sequence). This CDR3 spans 16 amino acids. V lost 0 bases and J lost 1, with 13 bases in between. This chain's CDR3 is CASSLAGLQGQETQYF. As DNA, the CDR3 is TGTGCCAGCAGCTTGGCCGGTCTGCAGGGCCAAGAGACCCAGTACTTC.

The V call is TRBV19, the J call TRBJ1-5; 7 positions agree with TRBD1. The CDR3 contains 14 residues. Germline trimming cut 6 bases from V and 10 bases from J; bases unmatched to any gene: 12. Germline V gene sequence: CDR1 LNHDA, CDR2 SQIVND (reference sequence). In DNA, the CDR3 is TGTGCCAGTAGCCCCCGGACAGGCCAAATCCCCCAGCATTTT. Amino acid sequence: CASSPRTGQIPQHF.

The chain combines TRBV19 with TRBJ2-1; 7 nucleotides match TRBD2. The CDR3 covers 13 residues. CDR1 LNHDA and CDR2 SQIVND come from the germline V gene (reference sequence). Trimming cost V 6 bases and J 7 bases; bases outside gene matches: 6. The CDR3 region has the DNA TGTGCCAGTAGACCGGGAGGAGATAATGAGCAGTTCTTC. Its translation: CASRPGGDNEQFF.

This clonotype was seen a few times. The chain joins TRBV20-1 to TRBJ1-6, with TRBD1 identical over 8 bases. There are 14 residues in the CDR3. Germline CDR1 and CDR2: DFQATT and SNEGSKA (reference sequence). The V segment lost 0 bases and the J segment 9 bases; nucleotides outside the gene matches: 4. In nucleotides, the CDR3 is TGCAGTGCTAGAGATTCAGGGGGCGCTTCACCCCTCCACTTT. Protein product: CSARDSGGASPLHF.

This chain links TRBV11-3 with TRBJ1-3; D is unresolved. V lost 2 bases to trimming and J lost 0 bases, with 5 bases between them. The CDR3 loop spans 14 amino acids. Germline values: CDR1 SGHNT, CDR2 YENEEA. CDR3 amino acids: CASSLTASGNTIYF. For the CDR3, the DNA is TGTGCCAGCAGCTTAACAGCCTCTGGAAACACCATATATTTT.

The rearrangement joins TRBV28 to TRBJ1-2, with unresolved D. The CDR3 contains 17 residues. Germline V CDR1 and CDR2: MDHEN, SYDVKM. V was pared by 3 bases and J by 4 bases, with 21 bases between. The CDR3 protein is CASSFRGGVANTYGYTF. The CDR3 DNA is TGTGCCAGCAGTTTCAGAGGCGGAGTAGCGAACACCTATGGCTACACCTTC.

This chain uses TRBV6-1 with TRBJ1-5; the D is unclear. The CDR3 loop spans 15 amino acids. Looked up from germline, CDR1 is MNHNS and CDR2 is SASEGT. V was trimmed by 2 bases and J by 1 base, leaving 9 bases between them. The CDR3 here is CASSESGISNQPQHF. As DNA, the CDR3 is TGTGCCAGCAGTGAAAGTGGGATAAGCAATCAGCCCCAGCATTTT.

A few counts support this clonotype. The CDR3 here is CASSERTGGNQPQHF. The CDR3 nucleotides are TGTGCCAGCAGTGAACGGACAGGGGGCAATCAGCCCCAGCATTTT. The J gene is TRBJ1-5, the V gene TRBV2; 9 bases fit TRBD1. In germline, CDR1 is SNHLY, CDR2 FYNNEI. The CDR3 is made up of 15 amino acids. V lost 2 bases to trimming and J lost 2 bases; unmatched junction nucleotides: 1.

The V and J genes are TRBV27 and TRBJ1-6; 11 nucleotides agree with TRBD1. CDR3 length: 14 amino acids. V gave up 6 bases and J gave up 10 bases; unmatched junction bases: 5. Looked up from germline, CDR1 is MNHEY and CDR2 is SMNVEV (reference sequence). CDR3 sequence reads: CASSGTGGKSPLHF. As DNA, the CDR3 is TGTGCCAGCAGCGGGACAGGGGGAAAATCACCCCTCCACTTT.

This chain uses TRBV6-5 with TRBJ1-1; 7 bases are a match to TRBD1. The J segment lost 8 bases and the V segment lost 2 bases, leaving 2 bases of the junction unmatched. This CDR3 contains 12 residues. Germline V gene sequence: CDR1 MNHEY, CDR2 SVGAGI. The CDR3 loop reads CASSYPDREAFF. The CDR3 nucleotides are TGTGCCAGCAGTTACCCGGACAGGGAAGCTTTCTTT.

V usage is TRBV11-3 and J usage is TRBJ2-7; D gene uncertain. Per the germline V gene, CDR1 is SGHNT and CDR2 is YENEEA. V gave up 3 bases and J gave up 7 bases, with 16 bases separating them. This CDR3 comprises 14 residues. The CDR3, as DNA: TGTGCCAGCAGCTTTGTTAGCCCCTCGGAGGAGCAGTACTTC. Translation gives CASSFVSPSEEQYF.

The rearrangement uses TRBV11-3 and TRBJ2-3; D uncertain. Per germline, CDR1 SGHNT and CDR2 YENEEA. Trimming pared 6 bases from V and 0 bases from J, leaving 7 bases between. The CDR3 runs 13 residues. The CDR3 DNA sequence: TGTGCCAGCAGACTCACTAGCACAGATACGCAGTATTTT. It specifies CASRLTSTDTQYF.

This clonotype was counted between two and nine times. The chain combines TRBV29-1 with TRBJ1-1, with D unclear. The CDR3 sequence is 13 residues long. Germline CDR1 is SQVTM and CDR2 is ANQGSEA. Trimming removed 2 bases at V and 0 bases at J, with 7 bases between. DNA for the CDR3: TGCAGCGTTGAAAGAGGGCTGAACACTGAAGCTTTCTTT. It is translated as CSVERGLNTEAFF.

In nucleotides, the CDR3 is TGTGCCAGCAGCTTAGGTCAGGGCTCCTATGGCTACACCTTC. It encodes CASSLGQGSYGYTF. This chain uses TRBV7-9 with TRBJ1-2; possibly TRBD1 for D (5 bases). V lost 1 base and J 4 bases, leaving 10 bases between the germline ends. Germline V lookup: CDR1 SEHNR, CDR2 FQNEAQ (reference sequence). This CDR3 is 14 amino acids long.

V is TRBV10-2 and J is TRBJ1-2; 10 nucleotides match TRBD1. This CDR3 is built from 13 residues. Losses at the gene ends were 6 bases for V and 8 bases for J; bases not matched to a gene: 6. Germline lookup yields CDR1 WSHSY and CDR2 SAAADI. The CDR3 DNA sequence: TGCGCCAGCAGAAAGACAGGGGGCGGAGGCTACACCTTC. This sequence encodes CASRKTGGGGYTF.

J is TRBJ1-2 and V is TRBV19, with D tentatively TRBD1 (6 bases). V shed 7 bases and J shed 5 bases, with 20 bases lying between them. Germline V gives CDR1 LNHDA, CDR2 SQIVND (reference sequence). The length of the CDR3 is 15 residues. The DNA for the CDR3 is TGTGCCAGTACCGATTTGACAGGCCTACTATATGGCTACACCTTC. This translates into CASTDLTGLLYGYTF.

V and J are TRBV30 and TRBJ1-2; perhaps TRBD1 as D (6 bases). The CDR3 consists of 15 residues. Trimming removed 3 bases from V and 4 bases from J, with 18 bases in between. Germline V CDR1 and CDR2: GTSNPN, SVGIG (reference sequence). CDR3 sequence: CAWSRGSGRGYGYTF. The CDR3 DNA follows: TGTGCCTGGAGCCGAGGTTCTGGCAGGGGCTATGGCTACACCTTC.

This sequence joins TRBV20-1 and TRBJ1-1; D gene unclear. Germline V gene data show CDR1 as DFQATT and CDR2 as SNEGSKA (reference sequence). Deletions cut 6 bases from V and 0 bases from J, with 8 bases between. This CDR3 spans 12 amino acids. The CDR3 is CSASILNTEAFF. Written as DNA, the CDR3 is TGCAGTGCGTCAATTCTGAACACTGAAGCTTTCTTT.

The chain links TRBV20-1 to TRBJ2-2, with D perhaps TRBD1 or TRBD2 (5 bases each). V lost 3 bases, J lost 5 bases, and 13 bases lay in between. Germline loops: CDR1 DFQATT, CDR2 SNEGSKA (reference sequence). This CDR3 spans 14 amino acids. The CDR3, as DNA: TGCAGTGCTAGTGGGGGATATCAAACCGGGGAGCTGTTTTTT. Amino acids: CSASGGYQTGELFF.

The chain uses TRBV11-3 and TRBJ2-6; D unresolved. The ends were cut back, 2 bases at V and 0 bases at J, with 14 bases in the middle. The CDR3 sequence is 18 residues long. CDR1 SGHNT and CDR2 YENEEA come from the germline V gene. In nucleotides, the CDR3 is TGTGCCAGCAGCTTATCCCACACCTGGGCCTCTGGGGCCAACGTCCTGACTTTC. This encodes CASSLSHTWASGANVLTF.

This clonotype turned up a few times. CDR3 sequence reads: CSARPGQGHSEQYF. The DNA of the CDR3 is TGCAGTGCTAGACCGGGACAGGGACACAGCGAGCAGTACTTC. The chain is built from TRBV20-1 and TRBJ2-7, with 9 bases that match TRBD1. J lost 6 bases, V lost 2 bases, and 8 bases had no gene match. The CDR3 has 14 amino acids. Germline CDR1 is DFQATT and CDR2 is SNEGSKA (reference sequence).

The V call is TRBV29-1, the J call TRBJ1-1; D is unclear. This CDR3 is 12 amino acids long. Trimming took 4 bases from V and 0 from J, leaving 6 bases between them. CDR1 is SQVTM, CDR2 ANQGSEA, per germline. The CDR3 region has the DNA TGCAGCGTTGTGGTATTGAACACTGAAGCTTTCTTT. It translates to CSVVVLNTEAFF. Drawing the rest from reference TRBV29-1 and TRBJ1-1, the complete variable domain is SAVISQKPSRDICQRGTSLTIQCQVDSQVTMMFWYRQQPGQSLTLIATANQGSEATYESGFVIDKFPISRPNLTFSTLTVSNMSPEDSSIYLCSVVVLNTEAFFGQGTRLTVV.

The chain carries TRBV20-1 and TRBJ2-3; TRBD2 matches 11 bases. The CDR3 is made up of 17 amino acids. J lost 6 bases, V lost 0 bases, and 11 bases had no gene match. Germline CDR1 reads DFQATT; CDR2 reads SNEGSKA (reference sequence). CDR3 sequence: CSARDHGTSGRRDTQYF. CDR3 nucleotide sequence: TGCAGTGCTAGAGATCACGGGACTAGCGGACGCCGCGATACGCAGTATTTT.

This chain connects TRBV7-8 to TRBJ1-1; unclear D gene. The V end lost 8 bases, the J end lost 1 base, and 11 bases lay between the germline ends. Germline values: CDR1 SGHVS, CDR2 FQNEAQ. This CDR3 contains 13 residues. In nucleotides, the CDR3 is TGTGCCAGCGGAAGAATGACGAACACTGAAGCTTTCTTT. Its protein product is CASGRMTNTEAFF.